The 5 T cell receptor beta chains presented below share a single source sample, sequenced in a study of OX40 agonist ivuxolimab in advanced cancers. Libraries were prepared by immunoSEQ multiplex PCR; TCRdb keeps only in-frame clonotypes and omits some of them. In the table there are about 70,000 clones, about 91% of which are singletons. Sequencing used CD4+ or CD8+ T cells sorted from blood, obtained in a trial of the OX40 agonist ivuxolimab. The receptors stem from an adult with an advanced solid tumor such as melanoma, head and neck, liver or kidney cancer.

CDR3 DNA: TGTGCCAGCAGCTTCCGGGACAGAGCCTACGAGCAGTACTTC. Residues: CASSFRDRAYEQYF. The gene calls are TRBV5-6 and TRBJ2-7; 7 bases agree with TRBD1. Germline CDR1 reads SGHDT; CDR2 reads YYEEEE. CDR3 length equals 14 residues. With V trimmed by 2 bases and J by 2 bases, 4 bases remained unmatched.

This chain links TRBV27 with TRBJ1-2; D gene uncertain. V was trimmed by 5 bases and J by 6 bases, leaving 13 bases between them. Germline CDR1 is MNHEY and CDR2 is SMNVEV (reference sequence). CDR3 length: 13 amino acids. The CDR3, as DNA: TGTGCCAGCAGTCTCAAGGGTCCGGATGGCTACACCTTC. Protein product: CASSLKGPDGYTF.

The chain links TRBV4-1 to TRBJ2-1; 16 positions match TRBD2. CDR3 length: 16 amino acids. Germline CDR1 and CDR2: MGHRA and YSYEKL. With 4 bases clipped from V and 8 bases from J, the junction kept 5 bases outside the gene matches. The DNA of the CDR3 is TGCGCCAGCAGCCGAATGGGACTAGCGGGAGGGCATGAGCAGTTCTTC. Translating it yields CASSRMGLAGGHEQFF.

The V call is TRBV28, the J call TRBJ1-4, with unresolved D. CDR3 length: 18 amino acids. The germline CDR1 and CDR2 sequences are MDHEN and SYDVKM. The V end lost 1 base, the J end lost 0 bases, and 15 bases lay between the germline ends. The CDR3 spells CASSLSPRAHTTNEKLFF. CDR3 nucleotide sequence: TGTGCCAGCAGTTTATCCCCACGGGCGCATACAACTAATGAAAAACTGTTTTTT.

This sequence joins TRBV27 and TRBJ2-7; weak D call: TRBD2 (5 bases). Germline V gene sequence: CDR1 MNHEY, CDR2 SMNVEV (reference sequence). Trimming pared 3 bases from V and 3 bases from J, leaving 15 bases between. The CDR3 length is 15 residues. CDR3 protein: CASSLDPRGIYEQYF. In DNA, the CDR3 is TGTGCCAGCAGTTTGGACCCCAGAGGGATCTACGAGCAGTACTTC.